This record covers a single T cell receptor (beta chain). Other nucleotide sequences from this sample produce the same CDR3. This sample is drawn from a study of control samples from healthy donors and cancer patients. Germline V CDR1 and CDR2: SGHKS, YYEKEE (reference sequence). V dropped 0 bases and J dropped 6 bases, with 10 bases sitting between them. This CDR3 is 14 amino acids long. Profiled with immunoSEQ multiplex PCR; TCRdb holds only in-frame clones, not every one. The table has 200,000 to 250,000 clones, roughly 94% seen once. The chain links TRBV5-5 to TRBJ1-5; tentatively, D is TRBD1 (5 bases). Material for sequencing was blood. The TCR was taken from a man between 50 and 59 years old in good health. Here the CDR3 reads CASSLAGRGQPQHF. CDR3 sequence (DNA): TGTGCCAGCAGCTTGGCAGGGCGGGGTCAGCCCCAGCATTTT.